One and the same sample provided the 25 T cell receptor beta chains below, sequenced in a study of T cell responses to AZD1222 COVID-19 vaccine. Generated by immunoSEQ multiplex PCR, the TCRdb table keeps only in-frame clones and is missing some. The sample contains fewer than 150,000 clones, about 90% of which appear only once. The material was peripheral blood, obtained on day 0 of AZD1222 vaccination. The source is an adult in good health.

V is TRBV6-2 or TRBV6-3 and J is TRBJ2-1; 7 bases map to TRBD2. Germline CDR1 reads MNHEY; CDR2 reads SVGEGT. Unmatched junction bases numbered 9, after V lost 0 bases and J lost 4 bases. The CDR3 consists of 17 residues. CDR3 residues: CASSYSKGGSVYNEQFF. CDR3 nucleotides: TGTGCCAGCAGTTACTCGAAAGGCGGGAGTGTATACAATGAGCAGTTCTTC.

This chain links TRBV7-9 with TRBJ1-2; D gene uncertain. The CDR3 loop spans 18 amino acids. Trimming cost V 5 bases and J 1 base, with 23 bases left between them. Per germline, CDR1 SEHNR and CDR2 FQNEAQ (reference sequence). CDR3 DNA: TGTGCCAGCAGCCCACCCGAACATAAGACAACTCATAACTATGGCTACACCTTC. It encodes CASSPPEHKTTHNYGYTF. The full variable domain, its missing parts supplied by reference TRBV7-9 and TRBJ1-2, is DTGVSQNPRHKITKRGQNVTFRCDPISEHNRLYWYRQTLGQGPEFLTYFQNEAQLEKSRLLSDRFSAERPKGSFSTLEIQRTEQGDSAMYLCASSPPEHKTTHNYGYTFGSGTRLTVV.

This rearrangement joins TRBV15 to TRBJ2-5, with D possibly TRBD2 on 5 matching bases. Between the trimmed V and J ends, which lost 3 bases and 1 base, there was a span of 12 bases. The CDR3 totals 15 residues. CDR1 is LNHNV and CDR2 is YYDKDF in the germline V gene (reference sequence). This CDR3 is CATSRRAGLQETQYF. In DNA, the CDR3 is TGTGCCACCAGCAGGAGGGCGGGTCTCCAAGAGACCCAGTACTTC.

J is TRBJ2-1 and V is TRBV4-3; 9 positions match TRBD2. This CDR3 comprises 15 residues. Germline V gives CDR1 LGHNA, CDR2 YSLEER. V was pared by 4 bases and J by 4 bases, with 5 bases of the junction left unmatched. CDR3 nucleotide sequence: TGCGCCAGCAGCCGCGGGACTAGCTTTTACAATGAGCAGTTCTTC. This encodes CASSRGTSFYNEQFF.

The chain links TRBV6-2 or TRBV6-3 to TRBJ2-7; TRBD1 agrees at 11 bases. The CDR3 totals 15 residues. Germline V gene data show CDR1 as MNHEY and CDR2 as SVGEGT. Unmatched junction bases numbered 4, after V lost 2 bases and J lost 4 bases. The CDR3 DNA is TGTGCCAGCAGTTACAAAGGGACAGGGGGATACGAGCAGTACTTC. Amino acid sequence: CASSYKGTGGYEQYF.

CDR3 protein: CATSFRDTGELFF. Here the CDR3 DNA reads TGTGCCACCTCGTTTCGGGACACCGGGGAGCTGTTTTTT. The genes are TRBV27 and TRBJ2-2; D is ambiguous. CDR1 is MNHEY and CDR2 is SMNVEV in the germline V gene (reference sequence). The CDR3 runs to 13 residues. Trimming removed 10 bases at V and 3 bases at J, with 12 bases between.

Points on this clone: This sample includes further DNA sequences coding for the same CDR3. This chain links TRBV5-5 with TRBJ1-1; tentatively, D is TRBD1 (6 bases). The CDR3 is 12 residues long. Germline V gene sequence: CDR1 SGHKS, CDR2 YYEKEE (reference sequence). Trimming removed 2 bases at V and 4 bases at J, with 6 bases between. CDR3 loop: CASSLQGTEAFF. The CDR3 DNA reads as TGTGCCAGCAGCTTACAGGGCACTGAAGCTTTCTTT.

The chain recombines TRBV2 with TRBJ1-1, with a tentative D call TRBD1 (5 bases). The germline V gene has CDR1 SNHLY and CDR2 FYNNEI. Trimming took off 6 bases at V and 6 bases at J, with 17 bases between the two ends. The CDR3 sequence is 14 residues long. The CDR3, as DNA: TGTGCCAGCAGAAATACGGGAGCGGGGGCTGAAGCTTTCTTT. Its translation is CASRNTGAGAEAFF.

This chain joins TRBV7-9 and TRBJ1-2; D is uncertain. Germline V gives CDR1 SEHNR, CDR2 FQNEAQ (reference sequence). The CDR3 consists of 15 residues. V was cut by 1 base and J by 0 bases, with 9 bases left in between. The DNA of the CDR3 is TGTGCCAGCAGCTTAGTGGACTCTACTAACTATGGCTACACCTTC. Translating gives CASSLVDSTNYGYTF.

The CDR3 region is CASSSPPNTEAFF. DNA of the CDR3: TGTGCCAGCAGTTCCCCACCGAACACTGAAGCTTTCTTT. This rearrangement joins TRBV28 to TRBJ1-1; D call uncertain. Germline assignment: CDR1 MDHEN and CDR2 SYDVKM. This CDR3 region has 13 residues. Trimming removed 4 bases from V and 1 base from J, with 7 bases in between.

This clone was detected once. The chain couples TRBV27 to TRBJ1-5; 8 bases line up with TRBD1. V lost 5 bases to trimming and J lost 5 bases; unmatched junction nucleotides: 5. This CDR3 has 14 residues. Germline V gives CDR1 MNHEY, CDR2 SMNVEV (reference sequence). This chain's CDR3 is CASSLTGGDQPQHF. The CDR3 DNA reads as TGTGCCAGCAGTCTTACAGGGGGGGATCAGCCCCAGCATTTT.

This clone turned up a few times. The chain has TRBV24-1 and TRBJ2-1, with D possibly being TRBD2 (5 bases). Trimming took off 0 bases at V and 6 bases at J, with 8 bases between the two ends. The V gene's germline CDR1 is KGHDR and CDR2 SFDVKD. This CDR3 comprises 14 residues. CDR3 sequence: CATSDLWRLNEQFF. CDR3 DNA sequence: TGTGCCACCAGTGATTTGTGGAGGCTCAATGAGCAGTTCTTC.

The CDR3 bases are TGTGCCAGCAGCAAACGGGCACAAGCAACTAATGAAAAACTGTTTTTT. Encoded protein: CASSKRAQATNEKLFF. V is TRBV7-2 and J is TRBJ1-4, with no clear D. CDR1 and CDR2 (germline): SGHTA, FQGNSA. The CDR3 extends over 16 amino acids. Trimming cost V 5 bases and J 0 bases, with 13 bases left between them. The full variable domain, its missing parts supplied by reference TRBV7-2 and TRBJ1-4, is GAGVSQSPSNKVTEKGKDVELRCDPISGHTALYWYRQSLGQGLEFLIYFQGNSAPDKSGLPSDRFSAERTGGSVSTLTIQRTQQEDSAVYLCASSKRAQATNEKLFFGSGTQLSVL.

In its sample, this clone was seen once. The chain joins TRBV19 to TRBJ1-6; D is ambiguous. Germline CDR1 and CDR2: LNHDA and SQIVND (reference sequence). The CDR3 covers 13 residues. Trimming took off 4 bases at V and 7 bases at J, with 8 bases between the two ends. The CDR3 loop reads CASSTPPNSPLHF. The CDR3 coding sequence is TGTGCCAGTAGTACCCCACCCAATTCACCCCTCCACTTT.

CDR3 in DNA: TGTGCCAGCAGCTTACATAGGACGGGGGGCACCGGGGAGCTGTTTTTT. This translates into CASSLHRTGGTGELFF. V is TRBV7-2 and J is TRBJ2-2, with 7 bases aligning to TRBD2. V was pared by 2 bases and J by 4 bases, with 7 bases of the junction left unmatched. The length of the CDR3 is 16 residues. CDR1 and CDR2 from the germline V gene are SGHTA and FQGNSA.

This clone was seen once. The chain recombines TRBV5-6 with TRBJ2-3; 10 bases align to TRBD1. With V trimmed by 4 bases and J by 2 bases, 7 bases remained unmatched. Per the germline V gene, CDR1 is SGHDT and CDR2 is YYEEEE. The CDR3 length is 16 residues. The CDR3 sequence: CASSQLTGGYTDTQYF. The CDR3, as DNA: TGTGCCAGCAGCCAACTGACAGGGGGCTACACAGATACGCAGTATTTT.

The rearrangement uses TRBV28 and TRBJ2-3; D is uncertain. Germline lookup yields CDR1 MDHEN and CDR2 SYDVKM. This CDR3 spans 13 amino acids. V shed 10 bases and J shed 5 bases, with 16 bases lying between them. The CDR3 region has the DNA TGTGCCAATTCTAGGAGCTTTGGAGATACGCAGTATTTT. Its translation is CANSRSFGDTQYF.

CDR3 amino acids: CAISSSQGSSEKLFF. CDR3 coding DNA: TGTGCCATCAGTTCATCACAGGGATCAAGCGAAAAACTGTTTTTT. The chain combines TRBV10-3 with TRBJ1-4, with D possibly being TRBD1 (6 bases). Deletions cut 5 bases from V and 8 bases from J, with 18 bases between. Germline assignment: CDR1 ENHRY and CDR2 SYGVKD. There are 15 residues in the CDR3.

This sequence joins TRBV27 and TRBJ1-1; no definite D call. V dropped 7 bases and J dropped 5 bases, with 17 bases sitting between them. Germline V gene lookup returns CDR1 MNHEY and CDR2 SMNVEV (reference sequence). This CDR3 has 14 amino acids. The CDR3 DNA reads TGTGCCAGCATACAAATCGGGCATGGGACTGAAGCTTTCTTT. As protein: CASIQIGHGTEAFF.

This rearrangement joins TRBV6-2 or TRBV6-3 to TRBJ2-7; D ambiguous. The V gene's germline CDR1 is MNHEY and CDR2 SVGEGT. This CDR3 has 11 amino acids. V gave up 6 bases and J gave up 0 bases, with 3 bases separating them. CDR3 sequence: CASSHSYEQYF. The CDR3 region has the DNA TGTGCCAGCAGCCACTCCTACGAGCAGTACTTC.

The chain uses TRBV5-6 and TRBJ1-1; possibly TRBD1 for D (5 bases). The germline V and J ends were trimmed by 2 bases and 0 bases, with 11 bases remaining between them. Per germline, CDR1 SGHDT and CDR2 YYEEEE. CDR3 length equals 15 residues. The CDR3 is CASSFGVDMNTEAFF. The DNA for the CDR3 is TGTGCCAGCAGCTTTGGGGTGGACATGAACACTGAAGCTTTCTTT.

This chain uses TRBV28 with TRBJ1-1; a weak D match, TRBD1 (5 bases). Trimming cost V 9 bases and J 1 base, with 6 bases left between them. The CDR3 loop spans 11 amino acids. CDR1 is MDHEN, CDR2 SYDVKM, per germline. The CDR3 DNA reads TGTGCCAGTCAGGGGAACACTGAAGCTTTCTTT. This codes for CASQGNTEAFF.

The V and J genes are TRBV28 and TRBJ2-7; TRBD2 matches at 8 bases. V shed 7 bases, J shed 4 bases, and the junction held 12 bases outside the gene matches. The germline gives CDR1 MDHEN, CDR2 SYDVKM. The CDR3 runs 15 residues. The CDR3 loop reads CASTLGLAGGYEQYF. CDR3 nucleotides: TGTGCCAGCACCCTGGGCCTAGCGGGTGGATACGAGCAGTACTTC.

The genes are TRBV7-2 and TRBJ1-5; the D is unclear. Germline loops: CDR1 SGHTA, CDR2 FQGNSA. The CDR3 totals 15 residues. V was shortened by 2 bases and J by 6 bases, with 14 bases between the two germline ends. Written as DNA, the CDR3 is TGTGCCAGCAGCTTAACCGGCCCGGTGGGTCAGCCCCAGCATTTT. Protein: CASSLTGPVGQPQHF.

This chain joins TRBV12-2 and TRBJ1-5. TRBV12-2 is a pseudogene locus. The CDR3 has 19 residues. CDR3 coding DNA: TGTGCAAGTCGCTTAGCCCAGTTCAGGGAGGCGCGAACTGATCAGCCCCAGCATTTT. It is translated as CASRLAQFREARTDQPQHF.